Listed below are T cell receptor beta chains from one sample, sequenced in a study of cytomegalovirus exposure and HLA in healthy donors. Data came from immunoSEQ multiplex PCR; TCRdb stores just in-frame clones and leaves some out. The profile shows approximately 220,000 clones, 65% to 90% of them singletons. Material: PBMCs. The receptors shown here come from a girl aged 5-17 years in good health and CMV-seronegative. Both conserved end residues are part of each CDR3. D genes are given only for firm matches. Clone size is shown for a subset of rows, as once, few, many or a class of expanded clone.

size: .
V: TRBV29-1
J: TRBJ1-4
D: .
CDR3: CSVYSNEKLFF
DNA: TGCAGCGTTTATAGCAATGAAAAACTGTTTTTT

size: .
V: TRBV5-1
J: TRBJ2-7
D: TRBD2
CDR3: CASKTGTTYEQYF
DNA: TGCGCCAGCAAGACCGGGACTACCTACGAGCAGTACTTC

size: .
V: TRBV5-1
J: TRBJ1-3
D: .
CDR3: CASSPIQGLQGNTIYF
DNA: TGCGCCAGCAGCCCAATACAGGGCCTACAGGGAAACACCATATATTTT

size: few
V: TRBV19
J: TRBJ1-1
D: .
CDR3: CASIDAGVSTEAFF
DNA: TGTGCCAGTATCGACGCCGGGGTGAGCACTGAAGCTTTCTTT

size: .
V: TRBV19
J: TRBJ1-3
D: TRBD1
CDR3: CASTLDRVSGNTIYF
DNA: TGTGCCAGTACGTTGGACAGGGTCTCTGGAAACACCATATATTTT

size: .
V: TRBV9
J: TRBJ2-4
D: .
CDR3: CASSVTPVSAKNIQYF
DNA: TGTGCCAGCAGCGTTACTCCGGTGTCAGCCAAAAACATTCAGTACTTC

size: .
V: TRBV5-4
J: TRBJ1-6
D: TRBD1
CDR3: CASSLSWGQGNSPLHF
DNA: TGTGCCAGCAGCCTGTCTTGGGGACAGGGTAATTCACCCCTCCACTTT

size: .
V: TRBV2
J: TRBJ1-1
D: .
CDR3: CASSDLVGEKADSEAFF
DNA: TGTGCCAGCAGTGACTTAGTTGGGGAGAAAGCGGACTCTGAAGCTTTCTTT

size: .
V: TRBV30
J: TRBJ1-4
D: .
CDR3: CAWGPYPPRATNEKLFF
DNA: TGTGCCTGGGGCCCGTATCCCCCCCGTGCAACTAATGAAAAACTGTTTTTT

size: .
V: TRBV19
J: TRBJ1-1
D: .
CDR3: CASTHLGVSRNTEAFF
DNA: TGTGCCAGTACCCATCTAGGGGTCTCAAGGAACACTGAAGCTTTCTTT

size: .
V: TRBV7-9
J: TRBJ2-1
D: .
CDR3: CASSSSVGRRSSYNEQFF
DNA: TGTGCCAGCAGCTCTAGTGTGGGTAGGCGAAGCTCCTACAATGAGCAGTTCTTC

size: .
V: TRBV6-5
J: TRBJ2-5
D: .
CDR3: CATGEETQYF
DNA: TGTGCCACCGGGGAGGAGACCCAGTACTTC

size: .
V: TRBV9
J: TRBJ1-4
D: TRBD1
CDR3: CASSSGQGYEKLFF
DNA: TGTGCCAGCAGCTCCGGACAGGGGTACGAAAAACTGTTTTTT

size: .
V: TRBV11-2
J: TRBJ2-3
D: TRBD2
CDR3: CASSLGTRLWGTDTQYF
DNA: TGTGCCAGCAGCTTAGGGACTAGACTTTGGGGCACAGATACGCAGTATTTT

size: .
V: TRBV19
J: TRBJ1-1
D: .
CDR3: CASSIGRNTEAFF
DNA: TGTGCCAGTAGTATAGGTCGGAACACTGAAGCTTTCTTT

size: .
V: TRBV28
J: TRBJ2-3
D: TRBD1
CDR3: CASFPGQVFSTDTQYF
DNA: TGTGCCAGTTTCCCGGGACAGGTCTTTAGCACAGATACGCAGTATTTT

size: .
V: TRBV6-1
J: TRBJ1-1
D: .
CDR3: CASSELPSFAEAFF
DNA: TGTGCCAGCAGTGAATTACCGAGCTTCGCTGAAGCTTTCTTT

size: .
V: TRBV7-9
J: TRBJ2-1
D: .
CDR3: CASSLRYNEQFF
DNA: TGTGCCAGCAGCTTGAGGTACAATGAGCAGTTCTTC

size: .
V: TRBV19
J: TRBJ2-3
D: .
CDR3: CASSIEGVTDTQYF
DNA: TGTGCCAGTAGTATTGAGGGAGTCACAGATACGCAGTATTTT

size: .
V: TRBV19
J: TRBJ2-7
D: TRBD1
CDR3: CAAGQGSRYEQYF
DNA: TGTGCCGCAGGACAGGGGAGTCGCTACGAGCAGTACTTC

size: once
V: TRBV10-3
J: TRBJ1-3
D: .
CDR3: CAISEVLAGRSGNTIYF
DNA: TGTGCCATCAGTGAGGTCTTAGCCGGCCGCTCTGGAAACACCATATATTTT

size: .
V: TRBV28
J: TRBJ2-7
D: TRBD2
CDR3: CASSKREGAYEQYF
DNA: TGTGCCAGCAGTAAGCGGGAGGGAGCCTACGAGCAGTACTTC

size: .
V: TRBV28
J: TRBJ2-5
D: TRBD1
CDR3: CASSLRGRGRETQYF
DNA: TGTGCCAGCAGCCTCAGGGGGCGCGGACGAGAGACCCAGTACTTC

size: .
V: TRBV6-1
J: TRBJ1-2
D: .
CDR3: CASSENPYPGSYGYTF
DNA: TGTGCCAGCAGTGAAAATCCCTACCCGGGAAGCTATGGCTACACCTTC

size: .
V: TRBV6-5
J: TRBJ1-3
D: .
CDR3: CASSYSRAGPGNTIYF
DNA: TGTGCCAGCAGTTACTCGCGCGCAGGGCCTGGAAACACCATATATTTT

size: .
V: TRBV5-1
J: TRBJ2-3
D: .
CDR3: CASSLDPARVGTDTQYF
DNA: TGCGCCAGCAGCTTGGATCCCGCCAGGGTGGGCACAGATACGCAGTATTTT

size: .
V: TRBV28
J: TRBJ1-1
D: TRBD1
CDR3: CASSLLGTGRTEAFF
DNA: TGTGCCAGCAGTTTATTGGGGACAGGCAGAACTGAAGCTTTCTTT

size: .
V: TRBV6-1
J: TRBJ1-5
D: .
CDR3: CASSEPRQSNQPQHF
DNA: TGTGCCAGCAGTGAACCTCGACAGTCCAATCAGCCCCAGCATTTT

size: .
V: TRBV5-1
J: TRBJ2-7
D: TRBD2
CDR3: CASSLAATAGSEQYF
DNA: TGCGCCAGCAGCTTGGCGGCGACAGCGGGGAGCGAGCAGTACTTC

size: few
V: TRBV7-9
J: TRBJ1-1
D: .
CDR3: CASSFARGEGSTEAFF
DNA: TGTGCCAGCAGCTTCGCACGGGGGGAAGGGAGCACTGAAGCTTTCTTT

size: .
V: TRBV2
J: TRBJ1-4
D: .
CDR3: CASSVGGFVGALFF
DNA: TGTGCCAGCAGTGTGGGGGGGTTCGTGGGAGCACTGTTTTTT